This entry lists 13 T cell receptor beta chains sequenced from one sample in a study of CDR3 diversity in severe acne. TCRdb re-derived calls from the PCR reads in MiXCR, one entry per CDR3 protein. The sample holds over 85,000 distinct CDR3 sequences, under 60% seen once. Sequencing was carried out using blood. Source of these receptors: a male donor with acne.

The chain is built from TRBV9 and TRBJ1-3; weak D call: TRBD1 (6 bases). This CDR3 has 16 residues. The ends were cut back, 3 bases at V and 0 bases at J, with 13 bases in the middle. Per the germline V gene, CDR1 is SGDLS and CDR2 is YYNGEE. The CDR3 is CASSEGGPSSGNTIYF. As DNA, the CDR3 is TGTGCCAGCAGCGAGGGGGGCCCGAGCTCTGGAAACACCATATATTTT. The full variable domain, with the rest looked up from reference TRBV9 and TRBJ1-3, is DSGVTQTPKHLITATGQRVTLRCSPRSGDLSVYWYQQSLDQGLQFLIQYYNGEERAKGNILERFSAQQFPDLHSELNLSSLELGDSALYFCASSEGGPSSGNTIYFGEGSWLTVV.

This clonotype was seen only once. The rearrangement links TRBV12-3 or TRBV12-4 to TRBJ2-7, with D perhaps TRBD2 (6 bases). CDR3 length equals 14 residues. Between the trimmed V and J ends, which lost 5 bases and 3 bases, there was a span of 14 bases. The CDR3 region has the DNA TGTGCCAGCAGTGTGCCCGGGGGAATCTACGAGCAGTACTTC. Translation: CASSVPGGIYEQYF.

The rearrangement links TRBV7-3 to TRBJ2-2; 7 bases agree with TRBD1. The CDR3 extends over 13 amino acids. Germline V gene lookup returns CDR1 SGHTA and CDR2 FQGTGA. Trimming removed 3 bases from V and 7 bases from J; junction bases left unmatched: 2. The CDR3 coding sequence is TGTGCCAGCAGCTTTCGGGACAGCGGGGAGCTGTTTTTT. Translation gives CASSFRDSGELFF.

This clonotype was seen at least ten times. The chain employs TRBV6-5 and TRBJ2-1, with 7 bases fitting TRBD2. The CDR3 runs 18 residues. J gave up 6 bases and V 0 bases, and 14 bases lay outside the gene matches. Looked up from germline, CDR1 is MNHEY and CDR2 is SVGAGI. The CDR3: CASSYSRESGLFFNEQFF. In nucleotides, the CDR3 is TGTGCCAGCAGTTACTCCCGGGAATCGGGACTATTCTTCAATGAGCAGTTCTTC.

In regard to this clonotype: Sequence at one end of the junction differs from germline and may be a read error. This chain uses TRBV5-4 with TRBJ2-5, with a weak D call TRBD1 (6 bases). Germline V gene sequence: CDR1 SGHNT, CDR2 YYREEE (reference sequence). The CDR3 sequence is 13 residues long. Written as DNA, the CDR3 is TGTGCCAGCAGCTCCAGGGGCCAAGAGACCCTGTACTTC. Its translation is CASSSRGQETLYF.

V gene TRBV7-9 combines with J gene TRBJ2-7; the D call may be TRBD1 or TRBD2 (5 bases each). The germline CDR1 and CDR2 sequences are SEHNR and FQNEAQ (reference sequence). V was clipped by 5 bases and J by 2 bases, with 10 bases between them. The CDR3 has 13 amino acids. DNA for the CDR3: TGTGCCAGCAGCGGGACCGAAGCCTACGAGCAGTACTTC. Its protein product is CASSGTEAYEQYF.

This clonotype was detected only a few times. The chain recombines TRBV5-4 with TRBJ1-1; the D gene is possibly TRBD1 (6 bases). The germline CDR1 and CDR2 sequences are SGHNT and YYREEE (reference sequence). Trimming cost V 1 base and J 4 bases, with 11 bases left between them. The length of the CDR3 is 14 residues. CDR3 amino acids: CASSLWGASTEAFF. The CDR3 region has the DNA TGTGCCAGCAGCTTGTGGGGGGCGAGCACTGAAGCTTTCTTT.

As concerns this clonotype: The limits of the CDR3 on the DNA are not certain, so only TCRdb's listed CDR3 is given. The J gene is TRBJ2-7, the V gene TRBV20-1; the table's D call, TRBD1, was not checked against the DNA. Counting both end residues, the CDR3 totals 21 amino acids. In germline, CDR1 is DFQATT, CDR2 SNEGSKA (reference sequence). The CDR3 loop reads CVLLCQQLLVFPRGPSYEQYF.

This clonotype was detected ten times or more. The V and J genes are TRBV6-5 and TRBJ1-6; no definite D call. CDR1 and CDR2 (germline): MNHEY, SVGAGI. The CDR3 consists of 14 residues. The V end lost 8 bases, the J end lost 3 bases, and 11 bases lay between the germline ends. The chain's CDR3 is CASRVSLYNSPLHF. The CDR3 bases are TGTGCCAGCCGGGTCTCGCTCTATAATTCACCCCTCCACTTT.

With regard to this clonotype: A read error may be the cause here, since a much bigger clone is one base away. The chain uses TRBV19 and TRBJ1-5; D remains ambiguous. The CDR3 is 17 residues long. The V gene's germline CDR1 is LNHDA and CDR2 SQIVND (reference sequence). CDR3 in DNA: TGTGCCAGTACCCGCCTTACGGCCTCCTATAGCAATCGGCCCCAGCATTTT. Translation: CASTRLTASYSNRPQHF.

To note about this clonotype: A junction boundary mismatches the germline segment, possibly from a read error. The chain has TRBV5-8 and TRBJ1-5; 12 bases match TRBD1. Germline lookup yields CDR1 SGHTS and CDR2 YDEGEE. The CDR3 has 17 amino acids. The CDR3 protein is CASSQDWGTGGIQPQHF. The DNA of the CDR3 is TGCGCCAGCAGCCAAGACTGGGGGACAGGGGGCATACAGCCCCAGCATTTT.

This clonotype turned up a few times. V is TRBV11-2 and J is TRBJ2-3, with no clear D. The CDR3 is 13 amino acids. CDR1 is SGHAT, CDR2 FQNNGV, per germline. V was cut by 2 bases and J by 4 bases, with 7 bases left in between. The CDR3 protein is CASSLQPPDTQYF. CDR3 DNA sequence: TGTGCCAGCAGCTTACAACCCCCAGATACGCAGTATTTT.

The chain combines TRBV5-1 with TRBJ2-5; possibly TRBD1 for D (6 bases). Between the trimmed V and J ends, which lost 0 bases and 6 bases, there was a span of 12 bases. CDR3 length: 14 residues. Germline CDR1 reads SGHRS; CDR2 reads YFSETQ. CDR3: CASSLAGEWKTQYF. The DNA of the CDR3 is TGCGCCAGCAGCTTGGCAGGGGAGTGGAAGACCCAGTACTTC. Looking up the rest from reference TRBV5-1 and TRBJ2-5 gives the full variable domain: KAGVTQTPRYLIKTRGQQVTLSCSPISGHRSVSWYQQTPGQGLQFLFEYFSETQRNKGNFPGRFSGRQFSNSRSEMNVSTLELGDSALYLCASSLAGEWKTQYFGPGTRLLVL.